This is a list of T cell receptor beta chains from one sample in a study of T cell repertoires in cytomegalovirus infection. Using its own MiXCR run on the reads, TCRdb lists one record per CDR3 protein. The sample has around 34,000 distinct CDR3 sequences; around half are singletons. The antigens for these receptors are not known. The sequencing here drew on CD8+ T cells from cultured PBMCs, taken from culture after CMV antigen stimulation. The receptor source for this set is a human donor in good health (CMV status not recorded). Some clones in this sample may be carry-over from other donors' samples. The CDR3 runs from the conserved cysteine through the conserved F or W. A D gene is named only where the DNA matches it firmly. The size entry is marked missing in some rows and otherwise reads once, few, many or a size class.

clone_size,d_call,j_call,v_call,cdr3_nt,cdr3_aa
-,-,TRBJ2-3,TRBV14,TGTGCCAGCAGCCAAGGGCCTGGACCATCTCGCACAGATACGCAGTATTTT,CASSQGPGPSRTDTQYF
few,TRBD2,TRBJ2-1,TRBV7-3,TGTGCCAGCAGCTCGGGACTAGCGGGCCATGAGCAGTTCTTC,CASSSGLAGHEQFF
-,TRBD2,TRBJ2-1,TRBV12-3/TRBV12-4,TGTGCCAGCAGTAGACGAACTACCACTAGCGGGATAAGGTACAATGAGCAGTTCTTC,CASSRRTTTSGIRYNEQFF
few,-,TRBJ2-3,TRBV7-2,TGTGCCAGCGGGGAGATTGGGTTTTCAACCACAGATACGCAGTATTTT,CASGEIGFSTTDTQYF
few,-,TRBJ2-1,TRBV2,TGTGCCAGCAGTGGGGACTACAATGAGCAGTTCTTC,CASSGDYNEQFF
-,-,TRBJ2-4,TRBV9,TGTGCCAGCAGCGCCTCGACGGAGGGAAACATTCAGTACTTC,CASSASTEGNIQYF
-,-,TRBJ2-1,TRBV12-3/TRBV12-4,TGTGCCACCCGACTAGGTTCGAGCTCCTACAATGAGCAGTTCTTC,CATRLGSSSYNEQFF
-,TRBD1,TRBJ2-7,TRBV7-2,TGTGCCAGCATCCCAAGGACAGGGGTCTACGAGCAGTACTTC,CASIPRTGVYEQYF
-,-,TRBJ2-3,TRBV20-1,TGCAGTGCTAGAGATGAGCTGGGCCGCGCAGATACGCAGTATTTT,CSARDELGRADTQYF
-,TRBD2,TRBJ2-5,TRBV27,TGTGCCAGCAGTCCTACCTCGGTAGCGGGACCACAAGAGACCCAGTACTTC,CASSPTSVAGPQETQYF
-,-,TRBJ1-4,TRBV7-6,TGTGCCAGCAACCGCTGGACGGGAGCAACTAATGAAAAACTGTTTTTT,CASNRWTGATNEKLFF
-,-,TRBJ1-1,TRBV6-2/TRBV6-3,TGTGCCAGCAGTTACCCGAAATCGAACACTGAAGCTTTCTTT,CASSYPKSNTEAFF
-,-,TRBJ2-7,TRBV7-6,TGTGCCAGCAGCTTAGCGGTAACTCGGGTCCCTCACCCCTACGAGCAGTACTTC,CASSLAVTRVPHPYEQYF
few,TRBD1,TRBJ2-1,TRBV11-2,TGTGCCAGCAGCAAAAGTCCAGGGGGCCGGAATGAGCAGTTCTTC,CASSKSPGGRNEQFF
-,-,TRBJ2-7,TRBV28,TGTGCCAGCATCCCCACGGGGCGGGTCTCCTACGAGCAGTACTTC,CASIPTGRVSYEQYF